The 24 T cell receptor beta chains below were found in one sample sequenced in a study of CD8 T cells in ankylosing spondylitis. TCRdb fed the 5' RACE reads into MiXCR, producing one record per CDR3 protein. Here the sample spans some 270,000 distinct CDR3 sequences, 30% to 35% being singletons. The sample comprised blood, either unsorted or a sorted T cell fraction (not recorded which). Receptors were obtained from a male donor with ankylosing spondylitis or in good health (not recorded which).

This clonotype was seen only a few times. The J gene is TRBJ2-5, the V gene TRBV20-1, with 8 positions matching TRBD2. CDR1 is DFQATT, CDR2 SNEGSKA, per germline (reference sequence). The length of the CDR3 is 16 residues. V dropped 1 base and J dropped 4; count of bases not matched to a gene: 11. The CDR3 here is CSARVEAGEIGETQYF. CDR3 DNA: TGCAGTGCTAGAGTCGAAGCGGGGGAAATTGGAGAGACCCAGTACTTC.

The chain employs TRBV6-1 and TRBJ2-1, with TRBD2 matching over 11 bases. Germline CDR1 MNHNS, CDR2 SASEGT. V shed 6 bases and J 9 bases; nucleotides not matched to a gene: 16. The CDR3 sequence is 17 residues long. The CDR3 region has the DNA TGTGCCAGCAGACGCACTAGCGGGGGCTCGACGTGGGGTGAGCAGTTCTTC. Protein product: CASRRTSGGSTWGEQFF.

The rearrangement uses TRBV5-6 and TRBJ2-3; D ambiguous. Germline CDR1 SGHDT, CDR2 YYEEEE. This CDR3 has 15 amino acids. Between the trimmed V and J ends, which lost 3 bases and 3 bases, there was a span of 14 bases. The CDR3 DNA sequence: TGTGCCAGCAGCTCGAAGACAAGAAAAACAGATACGCAGTATTTT. Protein product: CASSSKTRKTDTQYF.

This clonotype was detected only a few times. The V call is TRBV4-2, the J call TRBJ2-7; 9 positions match TRBD1. Germline V gene data show CDR1 as LGHNA and CDR2 as YNFKEQ. The V and J ends lost 3 bases and 0 bases, in that order; junction bases with no gene match: 3. The CDR3 loop spans 15 amino acids. The CDR3 here is CASSQDRGSSYEQYF. CDR3 nucleotides: TGTGCCAGCAGCCAGGACAGGGGCTCCTCCTACGAGCAGTACTTC.

This chain uses TRBV12-3 or TRBV12-4 with TRBJ2-1, with 11 positions matching TRBD2. V lost 5 bases, J lost 5 bases, and 5 bases stayed unmatched. This CDR3 is built from 15 residues. CDR3 sequence: CASSPPSGGHNEQFF. The CDR3 DNA sequence: TGTGCCAGCAGTCCCCCTAGCGGGGGGCACAATGAGCAGTTCTTC.

This clonotype was found a few times. The J gene is TRBJ1-3, the V gene TRBV12-3 or TRBV12-4; D unresolved. The CDR3 is 13 residues long. V dropped 11 bases and J dropped 0 bases, with 11 bases sitting between them. The CDR3 nucleotides read TGTGCCGGAACCGTATACTCTGGAAACACCATATATTTT. It is translated as CAGTVYSGNTIYF.

The rearrangement links TRBV4-1 to TRBJ2-5; D is unclear. In germline, CDR1 is MGHRA, CDR2 YSYEKL. Trimming took 4 bases from V and 5 from J, leaving 11 bases between them. The CDR3 contains 13 residues. The CDR3 here is CASSPITPETQYF. In nucleotides, the CDR3 is TGCGCCAGCAGCCCAATCACGCCGGAGACCCAGTACTTC.

This clonotype was counted only a few times. This CDR3 reads CASSQDRMNQPQHF. CDR3 bases: TGTGCCAGCAGCCAGGACAGGATGAACCAGCCCCAGCATTTT. The chain recombines TRBV7-2 with TRBJ1-5, with TRBD1 matching 7 bases. V dropped 5 bases and J dropped 7; count of bases not matched to a gene: 8. CDR3 length: 14 residues. Germline V gene data show CDR1 as SGHTA and CDR2 as FQGNSA.

This clonotype was detected only a few times. The J gene is TRBJ2-3, the V gene TRBV10-2; 7 bases match TRBD1. The ends lost 6 bases at V and 5 bases at J; junction bases unmatched: 2. CDR3 size: 12 residues. Germline lookup yields CDR1 WSHSY and CDR2 SAAADI. In DNA, the CDR3 is TGCGCCAGCAGACAGGGGTTAGATACGCAGTATTTT. The encoded protein is CASRQGLDTQYF.

The table lists this clonotype with a few counts. The chain has TRBV29-1 and TRBJ2-3; 9 bases match TRBD1. From germline, CDR1 is SQVTM and CDR2 ANQGSEA. V lost 0 bases, J lost 3 bases, and 4 bases stayed unmatched. This CDR3 is 15 amino acids long. Here the CDR3 reads CSVEEMGQGTDTQYF. The DNA for the CDR3 is TGCAGCGTTGAAGAGATGGGACAGGGAACAGATACGCAGTATTTT.

This clonotype was observed a handful of times. This sequence joins TRBV20-1 and TRBJ2-1; D uncertain. The V end lost 0 bases, the J end lost 6 bases, and 12 bases lay between the germline ends. This CDR3 is built from 14 residues. Germline CDR1 and CDR2: DFQATT and SNEGSKA (reference sequence). CDR3 nucleotides: TGCAGTGCTAGAGACCAGGAGAGTACCAATGAGCAGTTCTTC. Its protein product is CSARDQESTNEQFF.

The J gene is TRBJ2-7, the V gene TRBV28, with D perhaps matching TRBD1 (6 bases). This CDR3 comprises 16 residues. V lost 4 bases and J 3 bases, leaving 19 bases between the germline ends. Per germline, CDR1 MDHEN and CDR2 SYDVKM. CDR3 region: CASSWTMTGRVYEQYF. CDR3 nucleotide sequence: TGTGCCAGCAGTTGGACCATGACAGGAAGGGTCTACGAGCAGTACTTC.

This clonotype was seen many times. The chain is built from TRBV20-1 and TRBJ2-1; D gene uncertain. The CDR3 runs to 14 residues. Trimming cost V 1 base and J 2 bases, with 9 bases left between them. CDR1 and CDR2 from the germline V gene are DFQATT and SNEGSKA (reference sequence). For the CDR3, the DNA is TGCAGTGCTAGAGGGACGGAAACCTACAATGAGCAGTTCTTC. Its translation is CSARGTETYNEQFF.

This clonotype was observed a few times. The rearrangement links TRBV20-1 to TRBJ2-1; 7 bases match TRBD2. CDR1 and CDR2 (germline): DFQATT, SNEGSKA (reference sequence). The CDR3 totals 14 residues. V shed 3 bases, J shed 6 bases, and the junction held 8 bases outside the gene matches. The CDR3 sequence is CSARGGGATNEQFF. In DNA form, the CDR3 reads TGCAGTGCTAGGGGGGGAGGGGCAACCAATGAGCAGTTCTTC.

This clonotype showed up just a few times. This chain uses TRBV18 with TRBJ1-2, with 7 bases matching TRBD1. In germline, CDR1 is KGHSH, CDR2 LQKENI. This CDR3 has 15 residues. The junction had 8 bases not matched to a gene; V was cut back by 0 bases and J by 7 bases. Here the CDR3 DNA reads TGTGCCAGCTCACCACCGGTAACAGGGGATAGTGGCTACACCTTC. Translated: CASSPPVTGDSGYTF.

This clonotype was found a few times. The CDR3 reads CSAGGDRAETQYF. The CDR3 nucleotides read TGCAGTGCGGGGGGGGACAGGGCTGAGACCCAGTACTTC. This chain links TRBV20-1 with TRBJ2-5; TRBD1 matches at 9 bases. The length of the CDR3 is 13 residues. Germline V CDR1 and CDR2: DFQATT, SNEGSKA (reference sequence). V was pared by 6 bases and J by 5 bases, with 7 bases of the junction left unmatched.

This clonotype has more than one count but fewer than ten. The rearrangement uses TRBV29-1 and TRBJ2-5, with D uncertain. CDR3 length: 13 residues. CDR1 and CDR2 from the germline V gene are SQVTM and ANQGSEA. The V and J ends lost 7 bases and 7 bases respectively, with 19 bases between them. DNA for the CDR3: TGCAGCGCCCTCGGGCCAACACTGGGGACCCAGTACTTC. It codes for CSALGPTLGTQYF. The whole variable domain, remainder taken from reference TRBV29-1 and TRBJ2-5, is SAVISQKPSRDICQRGTSLTIQCQVDSQVTMMFWYRQQPGQSLTLIATANQGSEATYESGFVIDKFPISRPNLTFSTLTVSNMSPEDSSIYLCSALGPTLGTQYFGPGTRLLVL.

In this sample, this clonotype turned up a few times. The J gene is TRBJ1-4, the V gene TRBV12-3 or TRBV12-4; TRBD1 matches 8 bases. Unmatched junction bases numbered 3, after V lost 2 bases and J lost 10 bases. The CDR3 loop spans 13 amino acids. The CDR3 region has the DNA TGTGCCAGCAGTTTACAGGGGGCAGGAAAACTGTTTTTT. It translates to CASSLQGAGKLFF.

The rearrangement links TRBV29-1 to TRBJ2-5; D is perhaps TRBD1 or TRBD2 (5 bases each). V was trimmed by 2 bases and J by 5 bases, leaving 15 bases between them. CDR3 length: 14 residues. Germline lookup yields CDR1 SQVTM and CDR2 ANQGSEA. The CDR3 loop reads CSVEWPGTLETQYF. CDR3 bases: TGCAGCGTTGAATGGCCCGGGACGTTGGAGACCCAGTACTTC.

The chain has TRBV6-5 and TRBJ2-1; D may be TRBD1 (5 bases). With 2 bases removed from V and 0 bases from J, the gap between germline ends came to 5 bases. CDR1 MNHEY and CDR2 SVGAGI come from the germline V gene. The CDR3 is 14 residues long. CDR3 in amino acids: CASSYRGSYNEQFF. The CDR3 coding sequence is TGTGCCAGCAGTTACAGGGGCTCCTACAATGAGCAGTTCTTC.

This chain joins TRBV5-1 and TRBJ2-3; 10 bases line up with TRBD2. This CDR3 is built from 15 residues. The germline V gene encodes CDR1 SGHRS and CDR2 YFSETQ. The junction had 9 bases not matched to a gene; V was cut back by 0 bases and J by 11 bases. CDR3 sequence: CASSLEGLAIGEQYF. DNA of the CDR3: TGCGCCAGCAGCTTGGAGGGACTAGCGATCGGGGAGCAGTATTTT.

This clonotype appeared a few times. The chain combines TRBV12-3 or TRBV12-4 with TRBJ1-1, with a weak D call TRBD1 (6 bases). V was trimmed by 6 bases and J by 3 bases, leaving 17 bases between them. CDR3 length equals 15 residues. CDR3 sequence (DNA): TGTGCCAGCAGGGAGACAGGCGGCCGGGACACTGAAGCTTTCTTT. Translating it yields CASRETGGRDTEAFF.

This clonotype was picked up a small number of times. The chain has TRBV7-9 and TRBJ2-3; D possibly corresponds to TRBD2 (5 bases). The CDR3 sequence is 15 residues long. Per germline, CDR1 SEHNR and CDR2 FQNEAQ (reference sequence). V was pared by 5 bases and J by 3 bases, with 15 bases between. The CDR3 nucleotides are TGTGCCAGCAGCCCGCGCGGGCCTGGTACAGATACGCAGTATTTT. Residues: CASSPRGPGTDTQYF.

The CDR3 reads CASSAPGNEQFF. The CDR3 region has the DNA TGTGCCAGCTCCGCTCCCGGCAATGAGCAGTTCTTC. The rearrangement joins TRBV7-9 to TRBJ2-1; no definite D call. The CDR3 contains 12 residues. Germline CDR1 is SEHNR and CDR2 is FQNEAQ (reference sequence). V dropped 8 bases and J dropped 6 bases, with 11 bases sitting between them.